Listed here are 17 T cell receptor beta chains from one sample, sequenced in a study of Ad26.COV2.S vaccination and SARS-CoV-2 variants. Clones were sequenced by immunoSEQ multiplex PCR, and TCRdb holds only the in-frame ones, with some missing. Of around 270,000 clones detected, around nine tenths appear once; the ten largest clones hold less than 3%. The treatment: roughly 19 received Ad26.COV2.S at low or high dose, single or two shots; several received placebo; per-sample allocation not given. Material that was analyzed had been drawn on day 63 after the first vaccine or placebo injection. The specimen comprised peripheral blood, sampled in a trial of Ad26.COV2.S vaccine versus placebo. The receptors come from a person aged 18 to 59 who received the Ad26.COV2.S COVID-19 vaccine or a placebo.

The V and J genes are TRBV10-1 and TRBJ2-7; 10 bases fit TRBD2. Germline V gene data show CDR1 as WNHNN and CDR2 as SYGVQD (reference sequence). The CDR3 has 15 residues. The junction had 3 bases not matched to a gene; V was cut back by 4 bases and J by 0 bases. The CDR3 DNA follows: TGCGCCAGCAGTGTACAGCGGGAGGGCTCCTACGAGCAGTACGTC. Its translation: CASSVQREGSYEQYV.

CDR3 sequence: CASSLSQGNSPLHF. DNA for the CDR3: TGCGCCAGCAGCTTGAGCCAGGGGAATTCACCCCTCCACTTT. This chain links TRBV5-1 with TRBJ1-6, with a possible D match to TRBD1 (6 bases). Germline V gene lookup returns CDR1 SGHRS and CDR2 YFSETQ. Trimming removed 1 base from V and 7 bases from J, with 9 bases in between. The CDR3 contains 14 residues.

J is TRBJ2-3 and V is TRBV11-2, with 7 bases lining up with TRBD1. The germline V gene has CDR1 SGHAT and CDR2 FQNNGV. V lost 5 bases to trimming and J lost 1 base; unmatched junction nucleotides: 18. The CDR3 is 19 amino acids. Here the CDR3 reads CASSVRQGPVMWGTDTQYF. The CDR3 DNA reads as TGTGCCAGCAGCGTCCGACAGGGCCCGGTGATGTGGGGCACAGATACGCAGTATTTT.

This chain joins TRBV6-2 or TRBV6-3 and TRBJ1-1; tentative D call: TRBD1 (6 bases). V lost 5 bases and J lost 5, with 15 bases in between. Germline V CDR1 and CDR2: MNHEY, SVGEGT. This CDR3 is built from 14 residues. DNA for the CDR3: TGTGCCAGCAGTCACCCCAAGGGGGTAACTGAAGCTTTCTTT. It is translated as CASSHPKGVTEAFF.

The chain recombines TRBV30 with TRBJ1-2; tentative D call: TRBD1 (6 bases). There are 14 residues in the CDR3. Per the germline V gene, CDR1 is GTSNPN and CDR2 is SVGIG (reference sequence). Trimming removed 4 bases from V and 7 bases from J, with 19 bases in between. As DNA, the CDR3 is TGTGCCTGGAATTGGGGGGCGCCGGAGGGTGGCTACACCTTC. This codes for CAWNWGAPEGGYTF.

CDR3 in DNA: TGTGCCAGCAGCTTAGGGCTACTAGCGGGAAAAGGGACCCAGTACTTC. Encoded protein: CASSLGLLAGKGTQYF. V and J are TRBV11-2 and TRBJ2-5; 10 bases fit TRBD2. The V segment lost 1 base and the J segment 7 bases; nucleotides outside the gene matches: 9. The germline V gene has CDR1 SGHAT and CDR2 FQNNGV. The CDR3 loop spans 16 amino acids.

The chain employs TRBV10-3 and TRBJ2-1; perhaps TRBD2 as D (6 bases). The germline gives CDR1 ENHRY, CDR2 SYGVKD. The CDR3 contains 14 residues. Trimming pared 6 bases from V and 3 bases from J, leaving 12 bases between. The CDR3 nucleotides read TGTGCCATCAGGAGGGAGGACATCTACAATGAGCAGTTCTTC. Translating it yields CAIRREDIYNEQFF.

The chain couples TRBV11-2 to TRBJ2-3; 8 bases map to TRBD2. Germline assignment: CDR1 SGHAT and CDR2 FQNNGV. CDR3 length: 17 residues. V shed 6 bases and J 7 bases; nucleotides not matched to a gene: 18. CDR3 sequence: CASSARPGTRRENTQYF. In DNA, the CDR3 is TGTGCCAGCAGTGCGCGCCCAGGGACTAGGAGGGAGAATACGCAGTATTTT.

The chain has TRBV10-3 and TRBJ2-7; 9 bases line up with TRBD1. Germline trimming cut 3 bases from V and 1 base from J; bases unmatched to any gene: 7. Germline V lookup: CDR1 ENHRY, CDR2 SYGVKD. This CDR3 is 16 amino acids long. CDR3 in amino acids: CAISDPGQGRSYEQYF. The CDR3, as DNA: TGTGCCATCAGTGACCCCGGACAGGGGAGGTCCTACGAGCAGTACTTC.

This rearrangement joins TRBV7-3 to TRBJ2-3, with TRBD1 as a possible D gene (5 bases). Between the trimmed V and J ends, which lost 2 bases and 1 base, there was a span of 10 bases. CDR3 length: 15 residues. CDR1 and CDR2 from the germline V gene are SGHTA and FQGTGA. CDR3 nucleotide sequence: TGTGCCAGCAGCTTATCAGGGTTCGGCACAGATACGCAGTATTTT. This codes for CASSLSGFGTDTQYF.

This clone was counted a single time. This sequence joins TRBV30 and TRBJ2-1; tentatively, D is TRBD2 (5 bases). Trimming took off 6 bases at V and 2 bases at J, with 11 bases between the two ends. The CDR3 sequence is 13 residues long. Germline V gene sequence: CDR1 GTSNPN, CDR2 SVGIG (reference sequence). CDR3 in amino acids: CACWEKTYNEQFF. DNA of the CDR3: TGTGCCTGCTGGGAGAAAACCTACAATGAGCAGTTCTTC.

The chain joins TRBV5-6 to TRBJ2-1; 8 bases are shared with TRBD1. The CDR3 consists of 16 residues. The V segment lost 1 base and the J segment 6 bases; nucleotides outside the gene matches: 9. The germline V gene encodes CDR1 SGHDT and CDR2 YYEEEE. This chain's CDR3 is CASSLRDRTRSNEQFF. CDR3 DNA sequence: TGTGCCAGCAGCTTGAGGGACAGGACGCGCTCCAATGAGCAGTTCTTC. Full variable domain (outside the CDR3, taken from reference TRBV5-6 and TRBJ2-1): DAGVTQSPTHLIKTRGQQVTLRCSPKSGHDTVSWYQQALGQGPQFIFQYYEEEERQRGNFPDRFSGHQFPNYSSELNVNALLLGDSALYLCASSLRDRTRSNEQFFGPGTRLTVL.

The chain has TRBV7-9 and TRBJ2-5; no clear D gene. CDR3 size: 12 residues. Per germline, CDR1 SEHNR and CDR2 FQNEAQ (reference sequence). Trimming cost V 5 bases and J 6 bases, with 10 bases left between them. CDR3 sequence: CASSTQRKTQYF. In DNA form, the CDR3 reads TGTGCCAGCAGCACACAGAGGAAGACCCAGTACTTC.

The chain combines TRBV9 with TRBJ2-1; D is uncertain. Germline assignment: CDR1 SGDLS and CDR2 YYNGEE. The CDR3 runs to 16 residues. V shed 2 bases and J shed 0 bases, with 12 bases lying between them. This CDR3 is CASSVQAGFSYNEQFF. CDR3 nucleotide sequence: TGTGCCAGCAGCGTGCAGGCAGGATTCTCCTACAATGAGCAGTTCTTC.

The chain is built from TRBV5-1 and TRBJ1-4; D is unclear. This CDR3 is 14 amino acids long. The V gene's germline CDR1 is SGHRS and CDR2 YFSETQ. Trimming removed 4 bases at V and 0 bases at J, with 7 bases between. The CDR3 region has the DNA TGCGCCAGCAGCCACGATGCAACTAATGAAAAACTGTTTTTT. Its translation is CASSHDATNEKLFF.

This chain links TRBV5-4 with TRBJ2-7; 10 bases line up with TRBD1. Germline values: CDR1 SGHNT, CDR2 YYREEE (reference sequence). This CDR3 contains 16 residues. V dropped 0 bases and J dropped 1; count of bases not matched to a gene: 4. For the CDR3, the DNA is TGTGCCAGCAGCTTGGGAGGGGACAGGGGATCCTACGAGCAGTACGTC. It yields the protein CASSLGGDRGSYEQYV.

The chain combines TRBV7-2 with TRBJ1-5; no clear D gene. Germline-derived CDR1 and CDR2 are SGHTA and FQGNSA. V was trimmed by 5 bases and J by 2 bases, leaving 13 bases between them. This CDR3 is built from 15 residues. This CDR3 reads CASSPAPVGNQPQHF. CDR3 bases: TGTGCCAGCAGCCCGGCCCCGGTTGGCAATCAGCCCCAGCATTTT.